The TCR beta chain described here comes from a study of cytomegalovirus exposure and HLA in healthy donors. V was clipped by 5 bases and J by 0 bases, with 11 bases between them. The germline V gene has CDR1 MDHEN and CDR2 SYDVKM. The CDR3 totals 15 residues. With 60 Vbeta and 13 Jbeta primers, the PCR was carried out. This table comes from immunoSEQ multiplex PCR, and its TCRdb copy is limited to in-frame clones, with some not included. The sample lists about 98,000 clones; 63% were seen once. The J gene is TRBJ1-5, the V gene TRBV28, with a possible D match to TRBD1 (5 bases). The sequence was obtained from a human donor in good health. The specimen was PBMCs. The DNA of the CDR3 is TGTGCCAGCAGTCCCTCAAGGGGTAGCAATCAGCCCCAGCATTTT. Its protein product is CASSPSRGSNQPQHF.